Sequencing of this T cell receptor (beta chain) was carried out in a study of blood T cell repertoires in COVID-19. Background on the study: Researchers got acute and convalescent COVID-19 samples from the United States, Italy and Spain. Sources were T cells, B-cell-depleted T cells, or PBMCs; the material itself was cDNA or gDNA.

The assay was immunoSEQ multiplex PCR, and TCRdb's table has in-frame clones only and misses some. The sample holds 170,000 or so clones, roughly 90% seen once. What was sequenced was peripheral blood. This TCR was recovered from a man aged 50 or older with acute or convalescent COVID-19.

The CDR3 bases are TGTGCCAGCAGCTCCCCGGGAGGGGTCGGAAATACGCAGTATTTT. Its protein product is CASSSPGGVGNTQYF. The gene calls are TRBV5-4 and TRBJ2-3, with 8 bases matching TRBD2. Looked up from germline, CDR1 is SGHNT and CDR2 is YYREEE (reference sequence). Trimming at V came to 3 bases and at J to 7 bases, leaving 10 bases not matched to a gene. The CDR3 has 15 amino acids.